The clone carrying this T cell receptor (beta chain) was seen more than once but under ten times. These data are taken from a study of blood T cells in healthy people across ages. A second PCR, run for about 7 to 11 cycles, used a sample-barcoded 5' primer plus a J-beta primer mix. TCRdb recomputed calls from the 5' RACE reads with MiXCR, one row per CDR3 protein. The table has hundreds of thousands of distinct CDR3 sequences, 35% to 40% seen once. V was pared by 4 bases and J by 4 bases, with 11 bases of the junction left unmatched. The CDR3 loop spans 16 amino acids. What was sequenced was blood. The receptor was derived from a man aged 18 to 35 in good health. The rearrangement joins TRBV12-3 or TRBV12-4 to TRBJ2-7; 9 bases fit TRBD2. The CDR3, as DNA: TGTGCCAGCAGTTCCCTGAGGGCGGGGGGGCGGTACGAGCAGTACTTC. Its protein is CASSSLRAGGRYEQYF.